The 23 T cell receptor beta chains listed next were all sequenced from one sample in a study of identical twins. TCRdb independently ran MiXCR on the 5' RACE reads; one entry per CDR3 protein. Found here are some 630,000 distinct CDR3 sequences, about 7.6% of them singletons; the top ten hold 1.6%. This same sample was also part of a study on yellow fever vaccine responses in identical twins.

The sequenced material came from PBMCs. Receptors originate from a young woman in good health.

This clonotype was counted a few times. The chain links TRBV5-5 to TRBJ2-1; 11 bases line up with TRBD2. Germline V lookup: CDR1 SGHKS, CDR2 YYEKEE (reference sequence). With 2 bases clipped from V and 9 bases from J, the junction kept 10 bases outside the gene matches. The length of the CDR3 is 16 residues. Written as DNA, the CDR3 is TGTGCCAGCAGCTTTCCGGGGCTAGCGGGAGGTGGTGAGCAGTTCTTC. Translation: CASSFPGLAGGGEQFF.

As DNA, the CDR3 is TGTGCCAGCAGTTTCCTAGCGGGGGCCGTTGAGCAGTTCTTC. Its translation is CASSFLAGAVEQFF. The chain couples TRBV12-3 or TRBV12-4 to TRBJ2-1, with TRBD2 matching over 10 bases. Germline trimming cut 3 bases from V and 9 bases from J; bases unmatched to any gene: 5. This CDR3 has 14 residues.

In this sample, this clonotype turned up a few times. The chain couples TRBV12-3 or TRBV12-4 to TRBJ2-7; D is undetermined. The CDR3 extends over 14 amino acids. V lost 1 base and J 3 bases, leaving 10 bases between the germline ends. This chain's CDR3 is CASSLGASGYEQYF. The CDR3 DNA sequence: TGTGCCAGCAGTTTAGGCGCCAGTGGCTACGAGCAGTACTTC.

This clonotype was seen only a few times. This chain connects TRBV9 to TRBJ1-2; D is ambiguous. The CDR3 length is 14 residues. V lost 0 bases and J 4 bases, leaving 10 bases between the germline ends. The germline CDR1 and CDR2 sequences are SGDLS and YYNGEE. The CDR3 sequence is CASSVAGALYGYTF. CDR3 nucleotides: TGTGCCAGCAGCGTAGCGGGAGCTCTCTATGGCTACACCTTC.

This clonotype was seen a few times. The chain employs TRBV20-1 and TRBJ2-1; 10 nucleotides agree with TRBD2. The V segment lost 4 bases and the J segment 0 bases; nucleotides outside the gene matches: 0. The CDR3 sequence is 14 residues long. CDR1 DFQATT and CDR2 SNEGSKA come from the germline V gene (reference sequence). The CDR3 is CSAKRGGSYNEQFF. The CDR3 DNA reads as TGCAGTGCTAAGCGGGGGGGCTCCTACAATGAGCAGTTCTTC.

The table lists this clonotype with many counts. This rearrangement joins TRBV5-6 to TRBJ2-1, with 14 bases that match TRBD2. The V segment lost 2 bases and the J segment 4 bases; nucleotides outside the gene matches: 5. Per germline, CDR1 SGHDT and CDR2 YYEEEE. The length of the CDR3 is 17 residues. In DNA form, the CDR3 reads TGTGCCAGCAGCTTTGGGACTAGCGGGGGTTCTTACAATGAGCAGTTCTTC. It is translated as CASSFGTSGGSYNEQFF.

The chain combines TRBV29-1 with TRBJ2-5; 8 nucleotides line up with TRBD2. Unmatched junction bases numbered 14, after V lost 8 bases and J lost 3 bases. Looked up from germline, CDR1 is SQVTM and CDR2 is ANQGSEA. The CDR3 is 15 amino acids. CDR3 sequence reads: CSIRTPREGEETQYF. In nucleotides, the CDR3 is TGCAGCATACGAACCCCCCGGGAGGGGGAAGAGACCCAGTACTTC.

The chain employs TRBV5-1 and TRBJ2-1, with D uncertain. V was clipped by 4 bases and J by 10 bases, with 18 bases between them. Germline V gene data show CDR1 as SGHRS and CDR2 as YFSETQ. This CDR3 spans 14 amino acids. The CDR3 region has the DNA TGCGCCAGCAGCCTGCACCCTTGGGCTACCGAGCAGTTCTTC. It encodes CASSLHPWATEQFF.

This clonotype came up a few times. The genes are TRBV20-1 and TRBJ2-5; 13 positions match TRBD2. V trimming: 6 bases; J trimming: 5 bases; junction bases outside the gene matches: 9. The CDR3 runs 15 residues. CDR1 is DFQATT and CDR2 is SNEGSKA in the germline V gene (reference sequence). The CDR3 DNA reads as TGCAGTGCGAAGACTAGCGGGGGGCTCGGGGAGACCCAGTACTTC. Residues: CSAKTSGGLGETQYF.

This clonotype appeared many times. CDR3 nucleotides: TGTGCCAGCAGTATAAGAACAGATACGCAGTATTTT. This gives the protein CASSIRTDTQYF. This rearrangement joins TRBV28 to TRBJ2-3; no definite D call. The V and J ends lost 5 bases and 3 bases respectively, with 6 bases between them. CDR3 length: 12 amino acids. Looked up from germline, CDR1 is MDHEN and CDR2 is SYDVKM.

The table lists this clonotype with many counts. This rearrangement joins TRBV24-1 to TRBJ1-5, with D possibly matching TRBD1 (5 bases). In germline, CDR1 is KGHDR, CDR2 SFDVKD. The CDR3 is 16 amino acids. Trimming removed 5 bases at V and 1 base at J, with 14 bases between. Here the CDR3 reads CATSGGWGLSNQPQHF. The CDR3 DNA reads as TGTGCCACCAGTGGGGGCTGGGGTCTGAGCAATCAGCCCCAGCATTTT.

A few counts support this clonotype. This sequence joins TRBV29-1 and TRBJ1-3; D gene ambiguous. V was clipped by 1 base and J by 1 base, with 5 bases between them. Per germline, CDR1 SQVTM and CDR2 ANQGSEA. The CDR3 has 13 amino acids. CDR3 nucleotide sequence: TGCAGCGTTGAAGTAGGTTCTGGAAACACCATATATTTT. Translated: CSVEVGSGNTIYF.

Only a few counts were recorded for this clonotype. The chain joins TRBV20-1 to TRBJ2-2; 7 nucleotides agree with TRBD1. Trimming removed 0 bases from V and 0 bases from J; junction bases left unmatched: 10. Germline V gene data show CDR1 as DFQATT and CDR2 as SNEGSKA (reference sequence). This CDR3 has 18 residues. CDR3 sequence (DNA): TGCAGTGCTAGAGATAGTTTAAGACAGGGCGCGAACACCGGGGAGCTGTTTTTT. Its translation: CSARDSLRQGANTGELFF.

This clonotype appeared a few times. The chain joins TRBV20-1 to TRBJ2-1, with D perhaps matching TRBD2 (5 bases). The V end lost 2 bases, the J end lost 14 bases, and 16 bases lay between the germline ends. CDR1 DFQATT and CDR2 SNEGSKA come from the germline V gene (reference sequence). The CDR3 covers 12 residues. CDR3 DNA: TGCAGTGCTAGAACGTCTAGCCGACCGGAGTTCTTC. This encodes CSARTSSRPEFF.

This chain connects TRBV19 to TRBJ1-4; D is possibly TRBD1 (6 bases). The CDR3 consists of 14 residues. Looked up from germline, CDR1 is LNHDA and CDR2 is SQIVND (reference sequence). V lost 3 bases and J lost 7, with 12 bases in between. CDR3 amino acids: CASSITGLGEKLFF. In DNA, the CDR3 is TGTGCCAGTAGTATCACAGGGTTGGGTGAAAAACTGTTTTTT.

In nucleotides, the CDR3 is TGCGCCAGCAGCTTGTCCGGGGATTGGGGCTACACCTTC. This translates into CASSLSGDWGYTF. The chain employs TRBV5-1 and TRBJ1-2, with unresolved D. The CDR3 extends over 13 amino acids. V lost 1 base to trimming and J lost 8 bases, with 12 bases between them. The V gene's germline CDR1 is SGHRS and CDR2 YFSETQ.

The rearrangement links TRBV21-1 to TRBJ2-5; the D call TRBD2 from the table was never checked on the DNA. TRBV21-1 is a known pseudogene. The CDR3 loop spans 19 amino acids. CDR3 region: CASSQPPSGTSGPKETQYF. The DNA for the CDR3 is TGTGCCAGCAGCCAACCCCCCAGCGGGACTAGCGGGCCAAAAGAGACCCAGTACTTC.

There are a few counts of this clonotype. This chain links TRBV5-6 with TRBJ1-5; TRBD1 aligns across 7 bases. Unmatched junction bases numbered 6, after V lost 3 bases and J lost 6 bases. Germline-derived CDR1 and CDR2 are SGHDT and YYEEEE. This CDR3 contains 14 residues. CDR3 sequence (DNA): TGTGCCAGCAGCTCGACAGGGTCAGTTCAGCCCCAGCATTTT. Translation gives CASSSTGSVQPQHF.

This clonotype was found once. V and J are TRBV7-3 and TRBJ1-1, with TRBD1 matching over 7 bases. V shed 4 bases and J 1 base; nucleotides not matched to a gene: 12. The CDR3 is 17 amino acids. Germline CDR1 reads SGHTA; CDR2 reads FQGTGA. CDR3 nucleotides: TGTGCCAGCAGCTCTCAACCGCCGGGACAGCCGAACACTGAAGCTTTCTTT. Its protein product is CASSSQPPGQPNTEAFF. The complete variable domain, with remaining parts taken from reference TRBV7-3 and TRBJ1-1, reads GAGVSQTPSNKVTEKGKYVELRCDPISGHTALYWYRQSLGQGPEFLIYFQGTGAADDSGLPNDRFFAVRPEGSVSTLKIQRTERGDSAVYLCASSSQPPGQPNTEAFFGQGTRLTVV.

This clonotype was detected only a few times. This CDR3 is CATSLAGGDTGELFF. CDR3 in DNA: TGTGCCACCAGCCTCGCGGGGGGGGACACCGGGGAGCTGTTTTTT. This chain joins TRBV15 and TRBJ2-2; 9 bases align to TRBD2. The CDR3 runs to 15 residues. The junction had 4 bases not matched to a gene; V was cut back by 5 bases and J by 3 bases. Germline-derived CDR1 and CDR2 are LNHNV and YYDKDF (reference sequence).

This clonotype was seen at least ten times. The gene calls are TRBV5-1 and TRBJ1-1; 8 bases align to TRBD1. The germline CDR1 and CDR2 sequences are SGHRS and YFSETQ. V lost 0 bases, J lost 2 bases, and 15 bases stayed unmatched. CDR3 length: 19 residues. The CDR3 nucleotides are TGCGCCAGCAGCTTGGCCCGGACAGGGTCGTGGAGAGAAAACACTGAAGCTTTCTTT. Amino acids: CASSLARTGSWRENTEAFF.

V usage is TRBV9 and J usage is TRBJ2-7, with D perhaps matching TRBD2 (5 bases). The V gene's germline CDR1 is SGDLS and CDR2 YYNGEE. CDR3 length equals 15 residues. V lost 1 base, J lost 5 bases, and 16 bases lay in between. The CDR3 reads CASSVSGALGDEQYF. The CDR3 DNA reads TGTGCCAGCAGCGTATCCGGCGCCCTGGGAGACGAGCAGTACTTC.

This clonotype was seen a few times. This sequence joins TRBV4-1 and TRBJ1-3; D uncertain. Germline V gives CDR1 MGHRA, CDR2 YSYEKL. This CDR3 is 15 amino acids long. V was cut by 0 bases and J by 2 bases, with 8 bases left in between. This CDR3 reads CASSQDSLTGNTIYF. CDR3 bases: TGCGCCAGCAGCCAAGACAGCCTAACTGGAAACACCATATATTTT.